This T cell receptor beta chain was sequenced for a study of blood T cell repertoires in COVID-19. This clone was detected once. Here immunoSEQ multiplex PCR was the method, and the copy in TCRdb shows in-frame clones only, minus some. The sample includes a few hundred thousand clones, 80% to 90% of them seen just once. The clonotype originates from a woman aged 18-29 years who had recovered from COVID-19. Sequencing was done on a sample of PBMCs or T cells enriched from blood (not recorded which).

The CDR3 loop reads CASSPRTTNYGYTF. DNA for the CDR3: TGTGCCAGCAGCCCTCGGACAACTAACTATGGCTACACCTTC. The chain recombines TRBV7-9 with TRBJ1-2; perhaps TRBD1 as D (5 bases). CDR1 and CDR2 from the germline V gene are SEHNR and FQNEAQ (reference sequence). This CDR3 is 14 amino acids long. The germline V and J ends were trimmed by 5 bases and 0 bases, with 10 bases remaining between them.